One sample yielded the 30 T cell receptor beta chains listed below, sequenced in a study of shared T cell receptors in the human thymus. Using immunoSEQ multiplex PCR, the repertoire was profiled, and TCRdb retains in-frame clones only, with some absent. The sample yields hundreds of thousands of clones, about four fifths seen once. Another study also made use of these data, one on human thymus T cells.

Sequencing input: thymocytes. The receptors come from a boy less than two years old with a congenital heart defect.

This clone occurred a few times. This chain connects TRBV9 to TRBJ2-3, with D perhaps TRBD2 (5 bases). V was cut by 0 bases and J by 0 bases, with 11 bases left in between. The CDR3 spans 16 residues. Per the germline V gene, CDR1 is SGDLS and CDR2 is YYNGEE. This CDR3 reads CASSVDSGPSTDTQYF. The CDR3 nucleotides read TGTGCCAGCAGCGTAGACAGCGGACCTAGCACAGATACGCAGTATTTT.

The CDR3 protein is CASSFEEGGGAVNEQYF. As DNA, the CDR3 is TGTGCCAGCAGCTTTGAGGAGGGGGGGGGTGCAGTCAACGAGCAGTACTTC. This chain uses TRBV5-8 with TRBJ2-7, with TRBD2 as a possible D gene (7 bases). Trimming took off 2 bases at V and 5 bases at J, with 23 bases between the two ends. Germline CDR1 reads SGHTS; CDR2 reads YDEGEE. This CDR3 is built from 17 residues.

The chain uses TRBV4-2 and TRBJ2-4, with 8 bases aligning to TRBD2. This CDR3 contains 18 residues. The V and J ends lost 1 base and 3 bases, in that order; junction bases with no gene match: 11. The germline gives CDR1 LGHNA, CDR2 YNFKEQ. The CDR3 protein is CASSQGHRGRRVKNIQYF. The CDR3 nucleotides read TGTGCCAGCAGCCAAGGGCATCGCGGGAGGAGGGTCAAAAACATTCAGTACTTC.

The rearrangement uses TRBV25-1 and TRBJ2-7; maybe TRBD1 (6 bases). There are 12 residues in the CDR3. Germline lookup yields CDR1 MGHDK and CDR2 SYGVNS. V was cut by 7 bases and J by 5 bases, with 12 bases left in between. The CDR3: CASKRGHHEQYF. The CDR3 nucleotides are TGTGCCAGCAAAAGGGGACACCACGAGCAGTACTTC.

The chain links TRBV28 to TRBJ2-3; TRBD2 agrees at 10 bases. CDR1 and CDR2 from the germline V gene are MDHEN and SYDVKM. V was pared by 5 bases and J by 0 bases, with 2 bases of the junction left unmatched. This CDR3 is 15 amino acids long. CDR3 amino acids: CASSISGRSTDTQYF. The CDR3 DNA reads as TGTGCCAGCAGTATTAGCGGGAGGAGCACAGATACGCAGTATTTT.

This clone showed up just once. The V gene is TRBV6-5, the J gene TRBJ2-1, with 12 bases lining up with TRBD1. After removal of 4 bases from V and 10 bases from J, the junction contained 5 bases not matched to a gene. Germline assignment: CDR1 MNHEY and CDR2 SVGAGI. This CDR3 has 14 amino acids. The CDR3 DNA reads TGTGCCAGCAGTTTACCCGGGACAGGGGGCGAGCAGTTCTTC. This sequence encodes CASSLPGTGGEQFF.

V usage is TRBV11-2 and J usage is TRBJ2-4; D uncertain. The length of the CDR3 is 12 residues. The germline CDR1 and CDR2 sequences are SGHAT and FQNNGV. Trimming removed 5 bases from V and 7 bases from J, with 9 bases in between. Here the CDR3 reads CASSNPGNIQYF. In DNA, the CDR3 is TGTGCCAGCAGCAACCCAGGCAACATTCAGTACTTC.

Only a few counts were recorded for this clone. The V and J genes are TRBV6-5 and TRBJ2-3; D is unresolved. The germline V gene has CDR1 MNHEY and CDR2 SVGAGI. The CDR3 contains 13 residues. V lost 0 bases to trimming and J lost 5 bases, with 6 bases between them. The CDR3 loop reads CASSYSGGDTQYF. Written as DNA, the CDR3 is TGTGCCAGCAGTTACTCTGGCGGAGATACGCAGTATTTT.

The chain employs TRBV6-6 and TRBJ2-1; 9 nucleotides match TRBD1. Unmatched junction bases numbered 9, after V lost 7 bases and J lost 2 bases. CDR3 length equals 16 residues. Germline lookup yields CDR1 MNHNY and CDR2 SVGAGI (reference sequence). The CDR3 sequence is CASTLLDRGAYNEQFF. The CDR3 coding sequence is TGTGCCAGCACGCTACTGGACAGGGGAGCCTACAATGAGCAGTTCTTC.

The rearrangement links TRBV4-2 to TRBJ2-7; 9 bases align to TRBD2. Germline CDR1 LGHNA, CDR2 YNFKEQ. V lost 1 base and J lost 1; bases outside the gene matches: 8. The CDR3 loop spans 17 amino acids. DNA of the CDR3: TGTGCCAGCAGCCAAGCTGGTAGCGGGAGTGGATCCTACGAGCAGTACTTC. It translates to CASSQAGSGSGSYEQYF.

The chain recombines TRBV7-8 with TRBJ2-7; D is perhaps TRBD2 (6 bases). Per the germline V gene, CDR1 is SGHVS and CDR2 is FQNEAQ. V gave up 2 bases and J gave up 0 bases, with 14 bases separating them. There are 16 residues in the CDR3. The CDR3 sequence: CASSLYRDSCSYEQYF. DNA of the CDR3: TGTGCCAGCAGCTTATACCGGGACTCATGCTCCTACGAGCAGTACTTC.

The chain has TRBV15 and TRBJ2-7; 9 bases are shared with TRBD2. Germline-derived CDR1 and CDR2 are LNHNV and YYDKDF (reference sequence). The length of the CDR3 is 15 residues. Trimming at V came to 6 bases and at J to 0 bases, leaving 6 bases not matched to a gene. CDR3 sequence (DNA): TGTGCCACCAGGGCTAGCGGGGCCCACTCCTACGAGCAGTACTTC. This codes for CATRASGAHSYEQYF.

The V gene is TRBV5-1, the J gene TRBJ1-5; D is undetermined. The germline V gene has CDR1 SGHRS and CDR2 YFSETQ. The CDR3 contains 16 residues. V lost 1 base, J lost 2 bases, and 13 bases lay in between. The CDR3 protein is CASSLRPVEGNQPQHF. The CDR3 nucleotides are TGCGCCAGCAGCTTGAGGCCAGTCGAGGGCAATCAGCCCCAGCATTTT.

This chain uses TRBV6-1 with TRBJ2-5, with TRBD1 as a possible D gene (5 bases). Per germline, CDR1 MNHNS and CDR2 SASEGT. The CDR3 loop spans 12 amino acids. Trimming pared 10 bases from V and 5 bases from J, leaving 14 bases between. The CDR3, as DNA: TGTGCCATTTCAGGGTCGCCGGAGACCCAGTACTTC. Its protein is CAISGSPETQYF.

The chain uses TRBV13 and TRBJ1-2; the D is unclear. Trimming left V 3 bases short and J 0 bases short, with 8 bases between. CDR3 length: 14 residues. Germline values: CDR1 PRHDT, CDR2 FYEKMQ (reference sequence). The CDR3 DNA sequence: TGTGCCAGCAGCTTCAGGCCTGCTAACTATGGCTACACCTTC. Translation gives CASSFRPANYGYTF.

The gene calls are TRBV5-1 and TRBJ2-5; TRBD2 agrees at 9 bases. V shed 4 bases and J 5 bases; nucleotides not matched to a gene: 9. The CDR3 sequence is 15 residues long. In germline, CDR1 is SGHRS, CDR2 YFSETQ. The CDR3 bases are TGCGCCAGCAGCCTCCCGCGGGAGGGAAGGGAGACCCAGTACTTC. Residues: CASSLPREGRETQYF.

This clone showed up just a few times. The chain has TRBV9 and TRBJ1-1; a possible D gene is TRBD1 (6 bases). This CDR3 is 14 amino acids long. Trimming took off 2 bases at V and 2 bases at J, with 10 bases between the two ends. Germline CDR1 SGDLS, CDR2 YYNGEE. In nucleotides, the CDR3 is TGTGCCAGCAGCGTCCAGGGGTATAACACTGAAGCTTTCTTT. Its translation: CASSVQGYNTEAFF.

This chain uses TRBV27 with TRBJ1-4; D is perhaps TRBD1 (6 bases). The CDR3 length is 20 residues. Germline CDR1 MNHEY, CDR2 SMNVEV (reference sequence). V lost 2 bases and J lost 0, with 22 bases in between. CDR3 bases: TGTGCCAGCAGTTTACGGGGCAGGGGTTTGGGGTTAGCAACTAATGAAAAACTGTTTTTT. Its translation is CASSLRGRGLGLATNEKLFF.

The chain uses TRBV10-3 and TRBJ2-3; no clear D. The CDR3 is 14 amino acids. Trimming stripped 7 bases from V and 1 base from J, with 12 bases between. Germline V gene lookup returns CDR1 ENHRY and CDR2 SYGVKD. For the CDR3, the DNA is TGTGCCATCACCCGACAAGCCCGCACAGATACGCAGTATTTT. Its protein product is CAITRQARTDTQYF.

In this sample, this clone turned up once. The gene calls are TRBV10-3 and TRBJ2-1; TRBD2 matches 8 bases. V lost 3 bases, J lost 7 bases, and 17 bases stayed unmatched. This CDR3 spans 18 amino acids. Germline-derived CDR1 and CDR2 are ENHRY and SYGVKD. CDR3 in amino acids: CAISDRALADPFRNEQFF. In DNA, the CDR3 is TGTGCCATCAGTGATAGGGCACTAGCGGACCCCTTTAGGAATGAGCAGTTCTTC.

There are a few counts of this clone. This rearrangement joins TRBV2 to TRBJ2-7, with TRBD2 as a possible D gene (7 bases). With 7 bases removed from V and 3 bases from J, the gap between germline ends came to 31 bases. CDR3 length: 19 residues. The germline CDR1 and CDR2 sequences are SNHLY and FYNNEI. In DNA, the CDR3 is TGTGCCAGCACTCCCGGGGGCAGGGTTGTTGCGGGAGCGTACTACGAGCAGTACTTC. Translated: CASTPGGRVVAGAYYEQYF.

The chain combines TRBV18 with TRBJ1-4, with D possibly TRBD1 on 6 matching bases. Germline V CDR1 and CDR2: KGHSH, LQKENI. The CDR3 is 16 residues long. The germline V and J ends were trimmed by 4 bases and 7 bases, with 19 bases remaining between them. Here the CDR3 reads CASSHDRTERGEKLFF. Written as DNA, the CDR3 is TGTGCCAGCTCACATGACAGGACGGAGAGAGGTGAAAAACTGTTTTTT.

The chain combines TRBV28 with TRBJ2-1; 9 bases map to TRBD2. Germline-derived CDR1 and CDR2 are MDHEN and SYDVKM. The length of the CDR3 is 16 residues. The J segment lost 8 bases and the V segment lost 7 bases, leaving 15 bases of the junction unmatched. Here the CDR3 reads CASITSASGRLHEQFF. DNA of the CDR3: TGTGCCAGCATCACCTCAGCCAGCGGGAGGCTCCATGAGCAGTTCTTC.

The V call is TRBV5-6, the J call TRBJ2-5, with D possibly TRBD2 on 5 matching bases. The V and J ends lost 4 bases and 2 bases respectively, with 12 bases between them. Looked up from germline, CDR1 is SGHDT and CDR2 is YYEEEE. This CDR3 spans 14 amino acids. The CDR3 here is CASSHGREQETQYF. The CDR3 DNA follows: TGTGCCAGCAGCCACGGACGGGAACAAGAGACCCAGTACTTC.

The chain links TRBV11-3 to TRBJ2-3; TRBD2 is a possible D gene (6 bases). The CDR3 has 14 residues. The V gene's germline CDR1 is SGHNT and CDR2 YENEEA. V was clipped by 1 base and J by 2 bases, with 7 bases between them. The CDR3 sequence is CASSLAGDTDTQYF. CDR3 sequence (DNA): TGTGCCAGCAGCTTAGCGGGGGACACAGATACGCAGTATTTT. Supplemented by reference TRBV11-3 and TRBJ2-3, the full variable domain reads EAGVVQSPRYKIIEKKQPVAFWCNPISGHNTLYWYLQNLGQGPELLIRYENEEAVDDSQLPKDRFSAERLKGVDSTLKIQPAELGDSAVYLCASSLAGDTDTQYFGPGTRLTVL.

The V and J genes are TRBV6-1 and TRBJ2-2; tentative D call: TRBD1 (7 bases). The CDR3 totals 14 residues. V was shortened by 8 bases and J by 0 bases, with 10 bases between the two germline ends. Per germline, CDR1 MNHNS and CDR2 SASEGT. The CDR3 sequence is CASRGTANTGELFF. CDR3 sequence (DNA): TGTGCCAGCCGGGGGACAGCGAACACCGGGGAGCTGTTTTTT.

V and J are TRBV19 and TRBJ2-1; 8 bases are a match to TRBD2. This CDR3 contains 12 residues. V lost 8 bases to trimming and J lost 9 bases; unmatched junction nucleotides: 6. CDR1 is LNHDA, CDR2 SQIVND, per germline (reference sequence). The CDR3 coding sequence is TGTGCCAGTCGGACCGGGGGGGGTGAGCAGTTCTTC. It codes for CASRTGGGEQFF. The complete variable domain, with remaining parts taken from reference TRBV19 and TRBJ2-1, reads DGGITQSPKYLFRKEGQNVTLSCEQNLNHDAMYWYRQDPGQGLRLIYYSQIVNDFQKGDIAEGYSVSREKKESFPLTVTSAQKNPTAFYLCASRTGGGEQFFGPGTRLTVL.

The CDR3 sequence is CASSGTRQQFF. The CDR3 nucleotides are TGTGCCAGCAGTGGCACTAGACAGCAGTTCTTC. The genes are TRBV27 and TRBJ2-1; D perhaps matches TRBD2 (5 bases). This CDR3 region has 11 residues. Germline loops: CDR1 MNHEY, CDR2 SMNVEV (reference sequence). V shed 5 bases and J shed 11 bases, with 10 bases lying between them.

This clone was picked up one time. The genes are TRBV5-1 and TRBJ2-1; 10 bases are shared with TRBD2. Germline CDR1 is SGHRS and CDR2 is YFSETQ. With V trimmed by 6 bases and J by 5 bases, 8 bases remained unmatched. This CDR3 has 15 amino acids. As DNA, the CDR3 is TGCGCCAGCACCTGGCTAGCGGGAGACGACAATGAGCAGTTCTTC. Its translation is CASTWLAGDDNEQFF.

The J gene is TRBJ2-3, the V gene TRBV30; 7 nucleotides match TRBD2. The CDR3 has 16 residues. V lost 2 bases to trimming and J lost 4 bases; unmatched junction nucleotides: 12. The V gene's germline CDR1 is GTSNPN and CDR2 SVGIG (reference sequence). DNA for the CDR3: TGTGCCTGGAGTTCTCGGGACGCCCGGGGGGCAGATACGCAGTATTTT. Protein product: CAWSSRDARGADTQYF. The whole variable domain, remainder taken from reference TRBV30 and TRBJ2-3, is SQTIHQWPATLVQPVGSPLSLECTVEGTSNPNLYWYRQAAGRGLQLLFYSVGIGQISSEVPQNLSASRPQDRQFILSSKKLLLSDSGFYLCAWSSRDARGADTQYFGPGTRLTVL.